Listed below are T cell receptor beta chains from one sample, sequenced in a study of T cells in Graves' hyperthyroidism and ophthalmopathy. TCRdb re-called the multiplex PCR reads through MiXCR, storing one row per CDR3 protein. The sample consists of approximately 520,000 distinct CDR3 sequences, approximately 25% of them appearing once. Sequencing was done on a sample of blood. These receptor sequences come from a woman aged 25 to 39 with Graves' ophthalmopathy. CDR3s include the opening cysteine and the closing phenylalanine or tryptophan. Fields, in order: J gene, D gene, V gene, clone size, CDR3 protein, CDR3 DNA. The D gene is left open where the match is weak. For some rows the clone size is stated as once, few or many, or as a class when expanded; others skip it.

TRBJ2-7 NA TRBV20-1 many CSAGGGGDEQYF TGCAGTGCTGGAGGGGGTGGTGACGAGCAGTACTTC
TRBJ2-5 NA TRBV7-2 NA CASSPTGGREWETQYF TGTGCCAGCAGCCCAACAGGGGGGCGGGAGTGGGAGACCCAGTACTTC
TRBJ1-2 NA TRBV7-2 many CASMLRGGGGYTF TGTGCCAGCATGTTGCGGGGGGGTGGGGGCTACACCTTC
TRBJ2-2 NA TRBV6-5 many CASSYQFGPGELFF TGTGCCAGCAGTTACCAGTTTGGGCCCGGGGAGCTGTTTTTT
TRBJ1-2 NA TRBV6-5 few CASSYSGSYGYTF TGTGCCAGCAGTTATTCCGGGTCCTATGGCTACACCTTC
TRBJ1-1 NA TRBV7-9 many CASSLVTVVEAFF TGTGCCAGCAGCTTAGTAACAGTAGTGGAAGCTTTCTTT
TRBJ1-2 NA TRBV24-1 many CATSEDSYGYTF TGTGCCACCAGTGAGGACAGCTATGGCTACACCTTC
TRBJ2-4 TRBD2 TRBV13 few CASSNRWPSGGKNTQYF TGTGCCAGCAGCAACCGGTGGCCTAGCGGGGGGAAAAACACTCAGTACTTC
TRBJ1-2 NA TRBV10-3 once CAISESRWGYRYGYTF TGTGCCATCAGTGAGTCGAGGTGGGGGTATCGGTATGGCTACACCTTC
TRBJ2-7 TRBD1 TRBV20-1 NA CSARSGGSYEQYF TGCAGTGCTAGGTCAGGGGGATCCTACGAGCAGTACTTC
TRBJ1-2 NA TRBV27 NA CASSPWSLANYGYTF TGTGCCAGCAGTCCGTGGTCGCTAGCTAACTATGGCTACACCTTC
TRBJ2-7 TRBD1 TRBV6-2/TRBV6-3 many CASSYQDRAEQYF TGTGCCAGCAGTTACCAAGACAGGGCCGAGCAGTACTTC
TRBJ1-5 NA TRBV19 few CASNTDGGPQHF TGTGCCAGTAATACTGACGGGGGACCCCAGCATTTT
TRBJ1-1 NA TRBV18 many CASSPSVNTEAFF TGTGCCAGCTCACCCTCGGTGAACACTGAAGCTTTCTTT